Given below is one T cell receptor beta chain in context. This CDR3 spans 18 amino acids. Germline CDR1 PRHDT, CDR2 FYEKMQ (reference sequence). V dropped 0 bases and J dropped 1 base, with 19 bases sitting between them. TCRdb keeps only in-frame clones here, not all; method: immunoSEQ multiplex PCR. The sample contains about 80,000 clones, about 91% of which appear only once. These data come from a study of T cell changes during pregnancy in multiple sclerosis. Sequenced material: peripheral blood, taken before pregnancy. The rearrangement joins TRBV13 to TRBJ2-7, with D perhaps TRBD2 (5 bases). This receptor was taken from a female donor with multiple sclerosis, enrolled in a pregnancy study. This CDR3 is CASSLGPGLRGSSYEQYF. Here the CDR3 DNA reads TGTGCCAGCAGCTTAGGCCCGGGATTACGAGGGAGTTCCTACGAGCAGTACTTC.